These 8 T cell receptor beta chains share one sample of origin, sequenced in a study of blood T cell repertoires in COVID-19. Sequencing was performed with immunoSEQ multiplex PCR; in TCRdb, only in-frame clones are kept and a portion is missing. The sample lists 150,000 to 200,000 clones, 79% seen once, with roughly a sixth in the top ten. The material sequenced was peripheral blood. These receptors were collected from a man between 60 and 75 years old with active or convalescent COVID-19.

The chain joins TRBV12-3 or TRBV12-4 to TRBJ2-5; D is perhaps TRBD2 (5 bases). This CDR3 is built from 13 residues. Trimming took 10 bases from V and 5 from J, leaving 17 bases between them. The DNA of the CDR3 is TGTGCCACCGCCATGAGGGTCAGTGAGACCCAGTACTTC. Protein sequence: CATAMRVSETQYF.

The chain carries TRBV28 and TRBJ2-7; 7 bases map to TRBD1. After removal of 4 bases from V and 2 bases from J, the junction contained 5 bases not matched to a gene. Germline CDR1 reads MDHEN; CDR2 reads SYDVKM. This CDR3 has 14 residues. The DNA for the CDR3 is TGTGCCAGCAGTTCCGGGACAGCGGCCTACGAGCAGTACTTC. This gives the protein CASSSGTAAYEQYF.

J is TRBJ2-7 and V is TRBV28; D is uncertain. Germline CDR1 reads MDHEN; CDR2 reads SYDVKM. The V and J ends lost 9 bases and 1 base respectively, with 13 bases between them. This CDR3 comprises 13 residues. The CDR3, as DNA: TGTGCCAGTCTCTCCCCGCGTTCCTACGAGCAGTACTTC. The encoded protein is CASLSPRSYEQYF.

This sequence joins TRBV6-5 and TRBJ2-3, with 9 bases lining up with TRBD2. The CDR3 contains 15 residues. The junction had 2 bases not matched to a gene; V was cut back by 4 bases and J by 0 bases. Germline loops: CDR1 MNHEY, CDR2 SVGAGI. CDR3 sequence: CASSFGLASTDTQYF. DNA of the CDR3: TGTGCCAGCAGTTTCGGACTAGCGAGCACAGATACGCAGTATTTT.

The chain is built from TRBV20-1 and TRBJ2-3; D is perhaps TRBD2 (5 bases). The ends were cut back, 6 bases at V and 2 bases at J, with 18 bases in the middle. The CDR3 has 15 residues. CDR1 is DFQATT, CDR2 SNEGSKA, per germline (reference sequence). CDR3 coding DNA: TGCAGTGCCAGTCCCACTACTAGAGCCACAGATACGCAGTATTTT. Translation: CSASPTTRATDTQYF.

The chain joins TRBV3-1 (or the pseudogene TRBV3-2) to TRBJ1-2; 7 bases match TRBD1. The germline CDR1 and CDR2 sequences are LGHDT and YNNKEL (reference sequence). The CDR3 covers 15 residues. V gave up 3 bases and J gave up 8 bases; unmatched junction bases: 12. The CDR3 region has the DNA TGTGCCAGCAGCCATCAAGACAGGGATTCAGGGGGCTACACCTTC. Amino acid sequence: CASSHQDRDSGGYTF.

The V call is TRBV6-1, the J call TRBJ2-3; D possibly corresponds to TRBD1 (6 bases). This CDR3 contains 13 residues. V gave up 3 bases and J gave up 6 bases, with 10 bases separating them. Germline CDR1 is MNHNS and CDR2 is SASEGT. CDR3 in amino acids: CASSEQRGDTQYF. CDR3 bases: TGTGCCAGCAGTGAGCAAAGGGGGGATACGCAGTATTTT.

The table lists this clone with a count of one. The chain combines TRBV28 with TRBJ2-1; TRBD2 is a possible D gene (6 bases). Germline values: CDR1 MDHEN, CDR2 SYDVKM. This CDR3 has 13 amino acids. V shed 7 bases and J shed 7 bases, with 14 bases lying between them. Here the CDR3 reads CASNPGGRNEQFF. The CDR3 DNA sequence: TGTGCCAGCAACCCCGGAGGGCGGAATGAGCAGTTCTTC.